These T cell receptor beta chains were read from a single sample in a study of blood T cells in healthy people across ages. MiXCR was run by TCRdb on the 5' RACE reads, yielding one entry per CDR3 protein. This sample has about 1.7 million distinct CDR3 sequences, with 28% found just once. Sequenced input: blood. The origin of the receptors is a woman in her thirties in good health. The CDR3 runs from the conserved cysteine through the conserved F or W. A D gene is named only where the DNA matches it firmly. The listing skips clone size in some rows; elsewhere it reads once, few, many or a size class.

>TRBD1|TRBJ1-5|TRBV7-9|few
CASSLAAGQNQPQHF
TGTGCCAGCAGCTTAGCAGCGGGACAGAATCAGCCCCAGCATTTT
>.|TRBJ1-2|TRBV14|once
CASSQDPGGYYVYTF
TGTGCCAGCAGCCAAGACCCGGGGGGGTACTATGTCTACACCTTC
>.|TRBJ1-2|TRBV28|.
CAMIGTGGYTF
TGTGCAATGATAGGAACGGGTGGCTACACCTTC
>TRBD2|TRBJ2-1|TRBV11-1|few
CASSLPYGASTSGGSSYNEQFF
TGTGCCAGCAGCTTACCCTACGGGGCTTCGACTAGCGGAGGGAGCTCCTACAATGAGCAGTTCTTC
>TRBD2|TRBJ2-4|TRBV30|few
CAWSRTSGRGNIQYF
TGTGCCTGGAGTCGGACTAGCGGGAGAGGGAACATTCAGTACTTC
>.|TRBJ2-7|TRBV12-3/TRBV12-4|few
CASILGARSYEQYF
TGTGCCAGCATCCTTGGGGCCCGATCCTACGAGCAGTACTTC
>.|TRBJ2-2|TRBV6-6|few
CASSYAGDTGELFF
TGTGCCAGCAGTTACGCGGGTGACACCGGGGAGCTGTTTTTT
>.|TRBJ1-1|TRBV29-1|.
CSVRKGGMNTEAFF
TGCAGCGTTCGAAAGGGGGGGATGAACACTGAAGCTTTCTTT
>TRBD1|TRBJ2-7|TRBV7-2|many
CASRTGTGIPYEQYF
TGTGCCAGCAGGACCGGGACAGGGATCCCCTACGAGCAGTACTTC
>.|TRBJ1-2|TRBV18|.
CASSPNSGQSAEGYTF
TGTGCCAGCTCACCAAACTCCGGACAGTCCGCGGAAGGCTACACCTTC
>TRBD2|TRBJ2-1|TRBV27|.
CASSLFAGVPSAYNEQFF
TGTGCCAGCAGTTTATTTGCGGGAGTCCCTTCGGCCTACAATGAGCAGTTCTTC
>TRBD2|TRBJ2-1|TRBV28|.
CASSRPTGLAGQGEQFF
TGTGCCAGCAGCCGACCTACGGGGCTAGCGGGGCAGGGTGAGCAGTTCTTC
>.|TRBJ2-7|TRBV6-2/TRBV6-3|.
CASSYEGGRREQYF
TGTGCCAGCAGTTACGAGGGGGGGCGCAGGGAGCAGTACTTC